This paragraph reports one T cell receptor beta chain. The source of the sample is a study of cytomegalovirus exposure and HLA in healthy donors. Trimming took 4 bases from V and 12 from J, leaving 16 bases between them. The CDR3 contains 12 residues. Germline CDR1 SQVTM, CDR2 ANQGSEA. PCR was performed using 60 Vbeta and 13 Jbeta primers. The assay was immunoSEQ multiplex PCR, and TCRdb's table has in-frame clones only and misses some. Its listing shows tens of thousands of clones. This rearrangement joins TRBV29-1 to TRBJ2-1, with D maybe TRBD1 (6 bases). This clonotype was sampled from a man under 40 in good health and CMV-seronegative. Material for sequencing was PBMCs. CDR3: CSVGSQTGLQFF. The CDR3 region has the DNA TGCAGCGTTGGATCCCAAACAGGGCTGCAGTTCTTC.